Following are 8 T cell receptor beta chains from one sample sequenced in a study of cytomegalovirus exposure and HLA in healthy donors. The PCR employed 60 Vbeta primers together with 13 Jbeta primers. The assay was immunoSEQ multiplex PCR, and TCRdb's table has in-frame clones only and misses some. The sample has more than 95,000 clones, about 74% seen once. The sample comprised PBMCs. Receptors were obtained from a young man in good health and CMV-seronegative.

The J gene is TRBJ1-4, the V gene TRBV5-1; D perhaps matches TRBD1 (6 bases). Germline CDR1 is SGHRS and CDR2 is YFSETQ. There are 14 residues in the CDR3. With 3 bases removed from V and 8 bases from J, the gap between germline ends came to 14 bases. CDR3 coding DNA: TGCGCCAGCAGCTCCTACAGGGTTGGGGAAAAACTGTTTTTT. This sequence encodes CASSSYRVGEKLFF.

J is TRBJ2-7 and V is TRBV7-9; the D gene is possibly TRBD1 (6 bases). In germline, CDR1 is SEHNR, CDR2 FQNEAQ (reference sequence). The germline V and J ends were trimmed by 7 bases and 0 bases, with 13 bases remaining between them. This CDR3 comprises 14 residues. In nucleotides, the CDR3 is TGTGCCAGCAAATCGACAGGACCCTCCTACGAGCAGTACTTC. It specifies CASKSTGPSYEQYF.

The J gene is TRBJ1-6, the V gene TRBV27; D is unresolved. Trimming removed 3 bases from V and 10 bases from J, with 13 bases in between. This CDR3 has 14 residues. Germline V lookup: CDR1 MNHEY, CDR2 SMNVEV (reference sequence). The CDR3 reads CASSLEPGLSPLHF. The CDR3 coding sequence is TGTGCCAGCAGTTTGGAACCGGGGTTATCACCCCTCCACTTT.

This clone turned up a few times. The chain joins TRBV27 to TRBJ2-7; D is uncertain. This CDR3 contains 13 residues. Germline V CDR1 and CDR2: MNHEY, SMNVEV (reference sequence). Between the trimmed V and J ends, which lost 2 bases and 2 bases, there was a span of 7 bases. The CDR3 loop reads CASSLGLTYEQYF. CDR3 DNA sequence: TGTGCCAGCAGTTTAGGGCTGACCTACGAGCAGTACTTC.

V and J are TRBV7-2 and TRBJ1-2, with TRBD1 as a possible D gene (5 bases). The germline V and J ends were trimmed by 2 bases and 2 bases, with 9 bases remaining between them. Germline assignment: CDR1 SGHTA and CDR2 FQGNSA. CDR3 length equals 14 residues. CDR3 protein: CASSLQGWNYGYTF. CDR3 nucleotides: TGTGCCAGCAGCTTACAGGGATGGAACTATGGCTACACCTTC.

The chain combines TRBV11-2 with TRBJ2-5; possibly TRBD1 for D (6 bases). This CDR3 is built from 14 residues. CDR1 and CDR2 (germline): SGHAT, FQNNGV. Trimming removed 1 base from V and 2 bases from J, with 8 bases in between. The CDR3 nucleotides read TGTGCCAGCAGCTTAGTGCAGGGGCAAGAGACCCAGTACTTC. Its translation is CASSLVQGQETQYF.

J is TRBJ2-5 and V is TRBV11-2; possibly TRBD2 for D (6 bases). Germline V CDR1 and CDR2: SGHAT, FQNNGV. Trimming took off 1 base at V and 5 bases at J, with 11 bases between the two ends. CDR3 size: 14 residues. CDR3 nucleotides: TGTGCCAGCAGCTTAGGGAATGGGGGGGAGACCCAGTACTTC. Its translation is CASSLGNGGETQYF.

The chain recombines TRBV6-6 with TRBJ2-7; maybe TRBD1 (5 bases). CDR3 size: 12 residues. The germline CDR1 and CDR2 sequences are MNHNY and SVGAGI (reference sequence). The V and J ends lost 10 bases and 5 bases respectively, with 15 bases between them. The CDR3 coding sequence is TGTGCCACCACCTCGACAGAGAACGAGCAGTACTTC. This codes for CATTSTENEQYF.